The 11 T cell receptor beta chains in this list originate from one sample, sequenced in a study of shared clonotypes between healthy human individuals (dated by TCRdb to the early 2020s). Library construction relied on the immunoSEQ multiplex PCR assay. The table was pulled from immuneACCESS by TCRdb, which kept in-frame rearrangements only. Such tables lose some clones; where checked, under half of the loss comes from unresolved V genes, and the rest has no known cause. This sample comprises 950,000 to 1,100,000 clones, 75% to 85% of them detected only once. The ten largest account for roughly 0.65% of the sample. Sequencing was done on a sample of memory CD4+ T cells from PBMCs. The cell subset or site tag for this specimen amounts to: CD45RA-negative fraction. The receptors come from a man between 18 and 35 years old in good health. Some clones in this sample may be carry-over from other donors' samples.

The V gene is TRBV7-3, the J gene TRBJ1-1; no reliable D call. Trimming took 2 bases from V and 5 from J, leaving 9 bases between them. This CDR3 region has 13 residues. The V gene's germline CDR1 is SGHTA and CDR2 FQGTGA. The CDR3 DNA reads TGTGCCAGCAGCTTAGGTGGAGGGACTGAAGCTTTCTTT. This codes for CASSLGGGTEAFF.

This chain joins TRBV27 and TRBJ2-4; possible D gene TRBD1, 5 bases. CDR1 is MNHEY, CDR2 SMNVEV, per germline (reference sequence). V lost 6 bases, J lost 0 bases, and 18 bases lay in between. This CDR3 has 17 amino acids. The DNA for the CDR3 is TGTGCCAGCAGAAAGGGGATATGGGGATTAGCCAAAAACATTCAGTACTTC. Its protein is CASRKGIWGLAKNIQYF.

This rearrangement joins TRBV10-2 to TRBJ2-7; 7 bases match TRBD1. Trimming removed 1 base from V and 5 bases from J; junction bases left unmatched: 14. Per the germline V gene, CDR1 is WSHSY and CDR2 is SAAADI. This CDR3 is built from 17 residues. The CDR3 spells CASSEYRSGRGGNEQYF. The CDR3 nucleotides read TGCGCCAGCAGTGAGTATAGATCAGGCCGAGGGGGCAACGAGCAGTACTTC.

The J gene is TRBJ2-3, the V gene TRBV25-1; possible D gene TRBD1, 5 bases. The germline V gene has CDR1 MGHDK and CDR2 SYGVNS. The CDR3 contains 14 residues. V shed 7 bases and J shed 2 bases, with 13 bases lying between them. This CDR3 is CASTDSTYTDTQYF. CDR3 coding DNA: TGTGCCAGCACCGACAGCACCTACACAGATACGCAGTATTTT.

V is TRBV5-1 and J is TRBJ1-3, with D tentatively TRBD1 (5 bases). V lost 4 bases and J lost 4, with 12 bases in between. CDR3 length: 14 residues. The germline V gene has CDR1 SGHRS and CDR2 YFSETQ. CDR3 coding DNA: TGCGCCAGCAGCCAAGGGGACGCCGGAAACACCATATATTTT. Its translation: CASSQGDAGNTIYF.

This chain links TRBV2 with TRBJ2-5; possibly TRBD2 for D (6 bases). The CDR3 extends over 14 amino acids. V lost 6 bases and J lost 5, with 16 bases in between. The germline V gene encodes CDR1 SNHLY and CDR2 FYNNEI. CDR3 loop: CASRMRGIGETQYF. The CDR3, as DNA: TGTGCCAGCAGAATGCGCGGGATAGGGGAGACCCAGTACTTC.

The chain carries TRBV20-1 and TRBJ2-7, with D unresolved. The germline V gene has CDR1 DFQATT and CDR2 SNEGSKA (reference sequence). CDR3 length: 11 residues. Trimming took off 1 base at V and 7 bases at J, with 8 bases between the two ends. The CDR3 coding sequence is TGCAGTGCTAGAGGTGATGCGGAGCAGTACTTC. It yields the protein CSARGDAEQYF.

The rearrangement links TRBV7-3 to TRBJ2-1; tentative D call: TRBD2 (6 bases). Germline values: CDR1 SGHTA, CDR2 FQGTGA. The CDR3 covers 15 residues. V lost 2 bases and J lost 8, with 16 bases in between. CDR3 sequence reads: CASSLYREKVDEQFF. In DNA, the CDR3 is TGTGCCAGCAGCTTATACCGGGAGAAGGTCGATGAGCAGTTCTTC.

The CDR3 coding sequence is TGTGCCAGTAGTGGACAGGGGGCCGAGGATGGCTACACCTTC. Protein product: CASSGQGAEDGYTF. The V call is TRBV19, the J call TRBJ1-2, with 11 bases aligning to TRBD1. From germline, CDR1 is LNHDA and CDR2 SQIVND (reference sequence). Trimming removed 5 bases from V and 6 bases from J; junction bases left unmatched: 5. This CDR3 is 14 amino acids long. The complete variable domain, with remaining parts taken from reference TRBV19 and TRBJ1-2, reads DGGITQSPKYLFRKEGQNVTLSCEQNLNHDAMYWYRQDPGQGLRLIYYSQIVNDFQKGDIAEGYSVSREKKESFPLTVTSAQKNPTAFYLCASSGQGAEDGYTFGSGTRLTVV.

The chain carries TRBV19 and TRBJ2-5, with TRBD1 matching over 7 bases. Unmatched junction bases numbered 11, after V lost 1 base and J lost 9 bases. The CDR3 runs to 15 residues. The germline gives CDR1 LNHDA, CDR2 SQIVND (reference sequence). The CDR3 region has the DNA TGTGCCAGTAGTATAGGGCCTACAGGGGAAGGGGCCCAGTACTTC. Its translation: CASSIGPTGEGAQYF.

The chain employs TRBV28 and TRBJ2-5; possible D gene TRBD2, 6 bases. The CDR3 runs to 13 residues. V was cut by 2 bases and J by 9 bases, with 13 bases left in between. Germline CDR1 reads MDHEN; CDR2 reads SYDVKM. DNA for the CDR3: TGTGCCAGCAGTTTAGTCCGGTGGGGGGCCCAGTACTTC. Its translation is CASSLVRWGAQYF.